Detailed here is one T cell receptor beta chain. Its specificity is not known. This record belongs to a study of identical twins. Study-wide findings and caveats: Fewer insertions characterized abundant cord blood beta clonotypes, whereas memory repertoires showed none.

Template switching, a step in the protocol, added a universal primer site, and cDNA carried unique molecular identifiers. One entry per CDR3 protein, called by TCRdb with MiXCR from the 5' RACE reads. This repertoire shows 570,000 or so distinct CDR3 sequences, more than 9% found once; its top ten account for 2.5% to 3.5%. Trimming left V 5 bases short and J 6 bases short, with 20 bases between. This CDR3 comprises 15 residues. Germline CDR1 is SGHDN and CDR2 is FVKESK. Each donor was a healthy Caucasian. The same sample was also used in a study of yellow fever vaccine responses in identical twins.

The genes are TRBV14 and TRBJ2-7, with D possibly called TRBD1 or TRBD2 (5 bases each). Sequenced: PBMCs. This TCR came from a young woman in good health. DNA for the CDR3: TGTGCCAGCAGCGAGCTTAGACGGGGCCTGGGCGAGCAGTACTTC. Translated, it gives CASSELRRGLGEQYF.